The clone carrying this T cell receptor (beta chain) was seen a few times. The antigen is unknown. A junction end diverges from the germline sequence, so it may reflect a read error. The record originates from a study of T cells in Graves' hyperthyroidism and ophthalmopathy. RNA transcripts gave rise to amplified TCR beta CDR3 regions. First-round RT-PCR of the TCR CDR3 relied on the HTBI primer set. TCRdb analysed the multiplex PCR reads with MiXCR anew, one entry per CDR3 protein. The sample yields about 400,000 distinct CDR3 sequences, roughly 15% seen once. The CDR3 has 14 residues. The germline V gene encodes CDR1 MNHNS and CDR2 SASEGT. Study-wide points: Ophthalmopathy was model-predicted a median roughly 6.2 months pre-onset.

Ophthalmopathy patients all had a Clinical Activity Score of at least 3, a NOSPECS grade of at least 4 and disease under 3 months old. Pregnant or lactating patients were excluded, as were those with uncontrolled infection or other autoimmune disease. The chain uses TRBV6-1 and TRBJ1-2, with D tentatively TRBD1 (6 bases). The sequencing sample was made of blood. The receptor was derived from a woman aged 60-75 years with Graves' ophthalmopathy. The CDR3 region has the DNA TGTACCAGCAGCCGGGACAACCGCAACTATGGCTACACCTTC. Its translation is CTSSRDNRNYGYTF.